Following are 14 T cell receptor beta chains from one sample sequenced in a study of blood T cell repertoires in COVID-19. TCRdb keeps only in-frame clones here, not all; method: immunoSEQ multiplex PCR. The sample has tens of thousands of clones, nearly 90% seen once. Material for sequencing was peripheral blood. These receptors all stem from a man aged 55 to 70 with acute or convalescent COVID-19.

This chain joins TRBV7-3 and TRBJ2-7; 11 nucleotides align to TRBD1. CDR1 SGHTA and CDR2 FQGTGA come from the germline V gene. CDR3 length: 16 amino acids. V lost 0 bases and J lost 3; bases outside the gene matches: 4. CDR3 sequence: CASSLTGQGAYYEQYF. Written as DNA, the CDR3 is TGTGCCAGCAGCTTAACCGGACAGGGGGCCTACTACGAGCAGTACTTC.

The chain joins TRBV24-1 to TRBJ2-3; tentatively, D is TRBD2 (5 bases). Trimming left V 1 base short and J 8 bases short, with 6 bases between. Germline V lookup: CDR1 KGHDR, CDR2 SFDVKD. The length of the CDR3 is 12 residues. The CDR3 reads CATSDFAGTQYF. The CDR3, as DNA: TGTGCCACCAGTGATTTCGCGGGTACGCAGTATTTT.

The chain recombines TRBV7-9 with TRBJ1-4; the D is unclear. CDR1 is SEHNR, CDR2 FQNEAQ, per germline (reference sequence). The CDR3 is 16 residues long. The germline V and J ends were trimmed by 1 base and 0 bases, with 9 bases remaining between them. The CDR3: CASSLVSVTTNEKLFF. CDR3 nucleotides: TGTGCCAGCAGCTTAGTGTCAGTTACAACTAATGAAAAACTGTTTTTT.

This clone was counted a single time. The rearrangement joins TRBV5-4 to TRBJ1-5, with no clear D. The germline gives CDR1 SGHNT, CDR2 YYREEE (reference sequence). Trimming pared 5 bases from V and 5 bases from J, leaving 11 bases between. CDR3 length: 13 amino acids. The DNA of the CDR3 is TGTGCCAGCAGGCCCTACCGGGATCAGCCCCAGCATTTT. Its protein is CASRPYRDQPQHF.

This chain joins TRBV6-5 and TRBJ2-5, with D perhaps TRBD2 (6 bases). V was pared by 0 bases and J by 5 bases, with 16 bases between. The CDR3 totals 16 residues. The germline V gene has CDR1 MNHEY and CDR2 SVGAGI. The CDR3 sequence is CASSYSTEGGPETQYF. Written as DNA, the CDR3 is TGTGCCAGCAGTTACTCCACTGAGGGAGGCCCGGAGACCCAGTACTTC.

The J gene is TRBJ1-3, the V gene TRBV7-2; 9 bases map to TRBD1. Germline V gene sequence: CDR1 SGHTA, CDR2 FQGNSA. The CDR3 has 15 amino acids. V trimming: 5 bases; J trimming: 2 bases; junction bases outside the gene matches: 4. The CDR3 sequence: CASSRGQGTGNTIYF. The CDR3 DNA reads as TGTGCCAGCAGCCGGGGACAGGGTACTGGAAACACCATATATTTT.

The chain uses TRBV12-3 or TRBV12-4 and TRBJ1-2, with D unclear. V lost 5 bases and J lost 4, with 11 bases in between. This CDR3 has 13 amino acids. The CDR3 DNA sequence: TGTGCCAGCAGTGAAGGGAGGCTCTATGGCTACACCTTC. Its translation: CASSEGRLYGYTF.

V and J are TRBV2 and TRBJ1-5; 9 bases map to TRBD1. The CDR3 contains 16 residues. The V segment lost 7 bases and the J segment 2 bases; nucleotides outside the gene matches: 9. CDR1 is SNHLY and CDR2 is FYNNEI in the germline V gene. CDR3 amino acids: CASKTTGGGGNQPQHF. The DNA for the CDR3 is TGTGCCAGCAAGACGACAGGGGGAGGAGGCAATCAGCCCCAGCATTTT.

This chain joins TRBV24-1 and TRBJ2-6; TRBD1 aligns across 7 bases. Germline CDR1 and CDR2: KGHDR and SFDVKD. Losses at the gene ends were 5 bases for V and 3 bases for J; bases not matched to a gene: 15. The CDR3 totals 19 residues. CDR3 in amino acids: CATSVSQGVLGGGANVLTF. The DNA of the CDR3 is TGTGCCACCAGTGTCTCGCAGGGGGTATTAGGAGGTGGGGCCAACGTCCTGACTTTC.

The rearrangement joins TRBV2 to TRBJ2-4, with a tentative D call TRBD1 (6 bases). The V gene lost 6 bases and the J gene lost 0 bases, with 12 bases spanning the gap. CDR1 is SNHLY and CDR2 is FYNNEI in the germline V gene. CDR3 length equals 15 residues. In DNA, the CDR3 is TGTGCCAGCAGCTCCCTGGACAGAGCCAAAAACATTCAGTACTTC. As protein: CASSSLDRAKNIQYF.

Only one count was recorded for this clone. CDR3 residues: CATSDSGLSNNEQFF. The CDR3 DNA reads TGTGCCACCAGTGATTCAGGACTTTCGAACAATGAGCAGTTCTTC. The chain couples TRBV24-1 to TRBJ2-1; perhaps TRBD2 as D (5 bases). V dropped 2 bases and J dropped 5 bases, with 12 bases sitting between them. CDR1 is KGHDR and CDR2 is SFDVKD in the germline V gene. The CDR3 has 15 amino acids.

The chain joins TRBV5-8 to TRBJ2-3; 11 bases are a match to TRBD2. The CDR3 totals 16 residues. The junction had 4 bases not matched to a gene; V was cut back by 3 bases and J by 1 base. Germline V gene data show CDR1 as SGHTS and CDR2 as YDEGEE. The chain's CDR3 is CASSSGTSGRTDTQYF. The CDR3 nucleotides read TGTGCCAGCAGCTCCGGGACTAGCGGACGCACAGATACGCAGTATTTT. Supplemented by reference TRBV5-8 and TRBJ2-3, the full variable domain reads EAGVTQSPTHLIKTRGQQATLRCSPISGHTSVYWYQQALGLGLQFLLWYDEGEERNRGNFPPRFSGRQFPNYSSELNVNALELEDSALYLCASSSGTSGRTDTQYFGPGTRLTVL.

This chain uses TRBV7-9 with TRBJ1-3; TRBD1 might be the D (5 bases). The V and J ends lost 1 base and 4 bases respectively, with 11 bases between them. The CDR3 runs to 15 residues. Per germline, CDR1 SEHNR and CDR2 FQNEAQ (reference sequence). For the CDR3, the DNA is TGTGCCAGCAGCTTAGTAGGGGATCCCGGAAACACCATATATTTT. Translated, it gives CASSLVGDPGNTIYF.

The chain combines TRBV9 with TRBJ1-2; 7 bases agree with TRBD1. Trimming cost V 4 bases and J 4 bases; bases outside gene matches: 4. The CDR3 contains 13 residues. Germline-derived CDR1 and CDR2 are SGDLS and YYNGEE. This CDR3 is CASSRQGSYGYTF. CDR3 sequence (DNA): TGTGCCAGCAGCAGACAGGGCTCCTATGGCTACACCTTC.